These 31 T cell receptor beta chains were all obtained from the same sample, sequenced in a study of T cells in Graves' hyperthyroidism and ophthalmopathy. RNA transcripts yielded amplified TCR beta CDR3 regions. RT-PCR in the first round (using the HTBI primer set) targeted the TCR CDR3. TCRdb redid the calling of the multiplex PCR reads with MiXCR, one entry per CDR3 protein. The table lists about 570,000 distinct CDR3 sequences, roughly 46% of them singletons. The sample consisted of peripheral blood or thyroid tissue (not recorded which). All receptors come from an adult woman with Graves' disease, either hyperthyroidism or ophthalmopathy (not recorded which).

This clonotype occurred a few times. The chain has TRBV10-3 and TRBJ2-5, with 8 bases matching TRBD2. The CDR3 spans 13 residues. Germline CDR1 reads ENHRY; CDR2 reads SYGVKD. The ends lost 10 bases at V and 4 bases at J; junction bases unmatched: 8. The CDR3: CASSGLVIETQYF. DNA for the CDR3: TGTGCCAGCTCGGGACTAGTTATAGAGACCCAGTACTTC.

In its sample, this clonotype was seen many times. This chain links TRBV20-1 with TRBJ1-5, with 8 bases that match TRBD1. CDR3 length equals 18 residues. CDR1 and CDR2 from the germline V gene are DFQATT and SNEGSKA (reference sequence). J gave up 6 bases and V 5 bases, and 21 bases lay outside the gene matches. This chain's CDR3 is CSAHSPTGAWGGGQPQHF. The CDR3 DNA reads as TGCAGTGCTCACAGTCCGACAGGGGCCTGGGGGGGTGGTCAGCCCCAGCATTTT.

This clonotype was counted only a few times. The chain uses TRBV9 and TRBJ2-6; 7 nucleotides match TRBD2. J was trimmed by 4 bases and V by 0 bases; bases with no gene match: 7. Germline V gene data show CDR1 as SGDLS and CDR2 as YYNGEE. The CDR3 runs to 17 residues. The CDR3 nucleotides are TGTGCCAGCAGCGTAGGCGGGAGAGAGACCGGGGCCAACGTCCTGACTTTC. Translating gives CASSVGGRETGANVLTF. Complete variable domain (other parts from reference TRBV9 and TRBJ2-6): DSGVTQTPKHLITATGQRVTLRCSPRSGDLSVYWYQQSLDQGLQFLIQYYNGEERAKGNILERFSAQQFPDLHSELNLSSLELGDSALYFCASSVGGRETGANVLTFGAGSRLTVL.

The chain combines TRBV2 with TRBJ2-7, with D possibly matching TRBD1 (6 bases). Looked up from germline, CDR1 is SNHLY and CDR2 is FYNNEI. The ends were cut back, 0 bases at V and 6 bases at J, with 15 bases in the middle. The CDR3 consists of 15 residues. The CDR3 coding sequence is TGTGCCAGCAGTGAAGCCGGCCCAGGGGTTAGCGAGCAGTACTTC. Protein sequence: CASSEAGPGVSEQYF.

Regarding this clonotype: Germline is not matched at one junction end, which may reflect a read error. V usage is TRBV9 and J usage is TRBJ1-1, with D perhaps matching TRBD1 (5 bases). CDR1 and CDR2 (germline): SGDLS, YYNGEE. CDR3 size: 14 residues. CDR3 in DNA: TGTGCCAGCAATGAAGGGGATATTGTCACTGAAGCTTGCTTT. Its translation is CASNEGDIVTEACF.

This clonotype came up a few times. J is TRBJ1-2 and V is TRBV7-2; the match to TRBD1 covers 10 bases. This CDR3 comprises 14 residues. V lost 5 bases and J lost 4; bases outside the gene matches: 4. CDR1 and CDR2 (germline): SGHTA, FQGNSA. CDR3 nucleotide sequence: TGTGCCAGCAGCCCCGGGACAGGGGCCTATGGCTACACCTTC. Protein sequence: CASSPGTGAYGYTF.

V and J are TRBV10-3 and TRBJ2-7; 7 bases match TRBD2. CDR3 size: 12 residues. Per the germline V gene, CDR1 is ENHRY and CDR2 is SYGVKD. After removal of 10 bases from V and 3 bases from J, the junction contained 6 bases not matched to a gene. CDR3 bases: TGTGCCAATTACGGCGGGGGCTACGAGCAGTACTTC. Its translation is CANYGGGYEQYF.

This clonotype was seen only a few times. This sequence joins TRBV28 and TRBJ1-6; D may be TRBD1 (5 bases). Trimming shortened V by 3 bases and J by 10 bases, and 7 bases separated the two germline ends. CDR1 is MDHEN and CDR2 is SYDVKM in the germline V gene. The CDR3 totals 12 residues. The CDR3 region has the DNA TGTGCCAGCAGTTTTACAGGATCACCCCTCCACTTT. This gives the protein CASSFTGSPLHF.

This clonotype occurred a few times. The chain links TRBV7-3 to TRBJ2-3; D remains unclear. Germline loops: CDR1 SGHTA, CDR2 FQGTGA. The CDR3 loop spans 14 amino acids. Trimming removed 5 bases from V and 1 base from J, with 10 bases in between. The CDR3 nucleotides are TGTGCCAGCAGCAAGAGTCCGGGCACAGATACGCAGTATTTT. Its protein product is CASSKSPGTDTQYF.

This chain uses TRBV9 with TRBJ1-3; maybe TRBD1 (5 bases). Trimming took off 4 bases at V and 13 bases at J, with 12 bases between the two ends. CDR3 length: 11 residues. Looked up from germline, CDR1 is SGDLS and CDR2 is YYNGEE. The CDR3 loop reads CASSRDASIYF. The CDR3 nucleotides are TGTGCCAGCAGCCGGGACGCCTCAATATATTTT.

The chain couples TRBV15 to TRBJ2-7; TRBD2 agrees at 9 bases. The germline gives CDR1 LNHNV, CDR2 YYDKDF (reference sequence). This CDR3 comprises 14 residues. Trimming removed 4 bases from V and 2 bases from J; junction bases left unmatched: 3. The CDR3 loop is CATSIAGGPYEQYF. The CDR3 DNA reads as TGTGCCACCAGCATCGCGGGAGGGCCCTACGAGCAGTACTTC. Full variable domain (outside the CDR3, taken from reference TRBV15 and TRBJ2-7): DAMVIQNPRYQVTQFGKPVTLSCSQTLNHNVMYWYQQKSSQAPKLLFHYYDKDFNNEADTPDNFQSRRPNTSFCFLDIRSPGLGDTAMYLCATSIAGGPYEQYFGPGTRLTVT.

This clonotype came up a few times. V gene TRBV5-5 combines with J gene TRBJ2-2, with D tentatively TRBD1 or TRBD2 (6 bases each). Germline CDR1 is SGHKS and CDR2 is YYEKEE (reference sequence). The ends were cut back, 0 bases at V and 4 bases at J, with 13 bases in the middle. There are 16 residues in the CDR3. The CDR3 nucleotides are TGTGCCAGCAGCTTGGGGGGGGCCGTAATCACCGGGGAGCTGTTTTTT. Its protein is CASSLGGAVITGELFF.

V usage is TRBV10-2 and J usage is TRBJ2-3, with TRBD2 identical over 9 bases. Germline assignment: CDR1 WSHSY and CDR2 SAAADI. With 10 bases clipped from V and 2 bases from J, the junction kept 10 bases outside the gene matches. This CDR3 spans 15 amino acids. CDR3 DNA: TGCGCCACTGATACCGGGACTAGCTACACAGATACGCAGTATTTT. It encodes CATDTGTSYTDTQYF.

This clonotype has only a few counts. The chain links TRBV28 to TRBJ2-7; D is ambiguous. The germline V gene encodes CDR1 MDHEN and CDR2 SYDVKM. The CDR3 spans 14 residues. The V gene lost 4 bases and the J gene lost 1 base, with 11 bases spanning the gap. The CDR3 coding sequence is TGTGCCAGCAGTTCCTTTCGTCGGTCCTACGAGCAGTACTTC. Amino acid sequence: CASSSFRRSYEQYF. The full variable domain, its missing parts supplied by reference TRBV28 and TRBJ2-7, is DVKVTQSSRYLVKRTGEKVFLECVQDMDHENMFWYRQDPGLGLRLIYFSYDVKMKEKGDIPEGYSVSREKKERFSLILESASTNQTSMYLCASSSFRRSYEQYFGPGTRLTVT.

The chain employs TRBV10-3 and TRBJ1-1; a possible D gene is TRBD1 (5 bases). CDR1 ENHRY and CDR2 SYGVKD come from the germline V gene. V lost 6 bases and J lost 0, with 11 bases in between. The length of the CDR3 is 14 residues. The CDR3 sequence: CAIRSGGLNTEAFF. CDR3 sequence (DNA): TGTGCCATCAGGTCGGGGGGTTTGAACACTGAAGCTTTCTTT.

The rearrangement joins TRBV7-9 to TRBJ1-2; 9 nucleotides match TRBD1. V dropped 5 bases and J dropped 5; count of bases not matched to a gene: 9. Germline CDR1 and CDR2: SEHNR and FQNEAQ (reference sequence). The CDR3 runs 15 residues. CDR3 sequence reads: CASSQDRGATYGYTF. The DNA of the CDR3 is TGTGCCAGCAGCCAGGACAGGGGCGCTACTTATGGCTACACCTTC.

Ten or more counts support this clonotype. The chain is built from TRBV25-1 and TRBJ2-7, with 7 bases that match TRBD2. Germline V lookup: CDR1 MGHDK, CDR2 SYGVNS. Losses at the gene ends were 1 base for V and 0 bases for J; bases not matched to a gene: 6. The CDR3 sequence is 16 residues long. CDR3 region: CASSEFAGGSSYEQYF. In nucleotides, the CDR3 is TGTGCCAGCAGTGAATTTGCTGGCGGGAGCTCCTACGAGCAGTACTTC.

The chain joins TRBV24-1 to TRBJ2-5, with TRBD1 matching 9 bases. Germline V CDR1 and CDR2: KGHDR, SFDVKD. The CDR3 consists of 16 residues. After removal of 1 base from V and 5 bases from J, the junction contained 7 bases not matched to a gene. The CDR3 loop reads CATSDFDGTGLETQYF. The CDR3 coding sequence is TGTGCCACCAGTGATTTTGATGGGACAGGGTTGGAGACCCAGTACTTC.

This rearrangement joins TRBV7-9 to TRBJ2-7, with a weak D call TRBD1 (5 bases). The CDR3 sequence is 14 residues long. V gave up 6 bases and J gave up 3 bases, with 15 bases separating them. CDR1 SEHNR and CDR2 FQNEAQ come from the germline V gene (reference sequence). The CDR3 DNA sequence: TGTGCCAGCAGTCCTGACAGCTCTTACTACGAGCAGTACTTC. It encodes CASSPDSSYYEQYF.

The genes are TRBV10-3 and TRBJ1-2, with 8 bases that match TRBD1. Trimming removed 6 bases from V and 6 bases from J; junction bases left unmatched: 9. Looked up from germline, CDR1 is ENHRY and CDR2 is SYGVKD. The CDR3 is 14 amino acids. CDR3 sequence (DNA): TGTGCCATCAGATTTAACAGGGGGGTACATGGCTACACCTTC. It translates to CAIRFNRGVHGYTF.

This clonotype was detected only a few times. The chain links TRBV10-3 to TRBJ1-2, with D unresolved. The CDR3 length is 14 residues. Germline loops: CDR1 ENHRY, CDR2 SYGVKD. Trimming pared 0 bases from V and 3 bases from J, leaving 8 bases between. CDR3 region: CAISESTAYYGYTF. CDR3 nucleotides: TGTGCCATCAGTGAGTCGACGGCCTACTATGGCTACACCTTC.

This clonotype appeared many times. The rearrangement uses TRBV29-1 and TRBJ2-5; weak D call: TRBD2 (5 bases). The V end lost 3 bases, the J end lost 4 bases, and 12 bases lay between the germline ends. This CDR3 is 13 amino acids long. Germline V gene lookup returns CDR1 SQVTM and CDR2 ANQGSEA. The CDR3 here is CSVDRTAGETQYF. The CDR3 DNA sequence: TGCAGCGTTGATCGGACGGCGGGAGAGACCCAGTACTTC.

The chain uses TRBV10-3 and TRBJ2-2; 12 nucleotides line up with TRBD1. This CDR3 has 17 amino acids. Germline values: CDR1 ENHRY, CDR2 SYGVKD. V was pared by 7 bases and J by 5 bases, with 11 bases of the junction left unmatched. The CDR3 region is CAINQRPGQGATGELFF. CDR3 nucleotides: TGTGCCATCAATCAGCGACCGGGACAGGGGGCGACCGGGGAGCTGTTTTTT.

This clonotype was seen at least ten times. The chain has TRBV20-1 and TRBJ1-2; tentatively, D is TRBD1 (6 bases). Trimming shortened V by 6 bases and J by 0 bases, and 17 bases separated the two germline ends. This CDR3 is 15 amino acids long. Germline CDR1 DFQATT, CDR2 SNEGSKA (reference sequence). The CDR3 DNA reads as TGCAGTGCCTCGGCCCTAGGGGGAGCTAACTATGGCTACACCTTC. This codes for CSASALGGANYGYTF.

The genes are TRBV11-2 and TRBJ1-6; D gene ambiguous. Germline lookup yields CDR1 SGHAT and CDR2 FQNNGV. CDR3 size: 16 residues. Between the trimmed V and J ends, which lost 5 bases and 7 bases, there was a span of 18 bases. The chain's CDR3 is CASSNEEGWTNSPLHF. The CDR3 DNA reads as TGTGCCAGCAGCAATGAAGAAGGTTGGACGAATTCACCCCTCCACTTT.

The chain combines TRBV14 with TRBJ1-5; possibly TRBD1 for D (6 bases). The germline V gene encodes CDR1 SGHDN and CDR2 FVKESK. Trimming pared 4 bases from V and 14 bases from J, leaving 15 bases between. The CDR3 extends over 12 amino acids. CDR3 DNA: TGTGCCAGCAGCCGGATGGGGGGGCTCGAGCATTTT. Protein sequence: CASSRMGGLEHF.

This clonotype occurred a few times. The J gene is TRBJ1-5, the V gene TRBV27, with a tentative D call TRBD1 (5 bases). This CDR3 is built from 14 residues. Germline CDR1 and CDR2: MNHEY and SMNVEV (reference sequence). Trimming left V 2 bases short and J 4 bases short, with 9 bases between. For the CDR3, the DNA is TGTGCCAGCAGTTTAGTAGGGGTAAATCAGCCCCAGCATTTT. Its protein product is CASSLVGVNQPQHF.

Comments on this clonotype: One end of the junction does not line up with germline, which may come from a read error. The chain uses TRBV7-9 and TRBJ2-7; 7 bases fit TRBD2. This CDR3 has 14 amino acids. CDR1 is SEHNR and CDR2 is FQNEAQ in the germline V gene (reference sequence). In DNA, the CDR3 is TGTGCCAGCACCTACTCGACTAGCTCCTACGAGCGGTACTTC. Its protein product is CASTYSTSSYERYF. Using reference TRBV7-9 and TRBJ2-7 for the parts outside the CDR3, the full variable domain is DTGVSQNPRHKITKRGQNVTFRCDPISEHNRLYWYRQTLGQGPEFLTYFQNEAQLEKSRLLSDRFSAERPKGSFSTLEIQRTEQGDSAMYLCASTYSTSSYERYFGPGTRLTVT.

This clonotype has ten or more counts. V and J are TRBV7-8 and TRBJ2-7; D remains unclear. Per germline, CDR1 SGHVS and CDR2 FQNEAQ. The V end lost 5 bases, the J end lost 0 bases, and 8 bases lay between the germline ends. The CDR3 consists of 13 residues. As DNA, the CDR3 is TGTGCCAGCAGCGAAACTGTCTCCTACGAGCAGTACTTC. Protein sequence: CASSETVSYEQYF.

The CDR3 protein is CASRYRFPNTEAFF. CDR3 sequence (DNA): TGTGCCAGCAGATACAGGTTCCCGAACACTGAAGCTTTCTTT. The rearrangement links TRBV12-3 or TRBV12-4 to TRBJ1-1; tentatively, D is TRBD1 (5 bases). Trimming cost V 6 bases and J 1 base, with 12 bases left between them. The CDR3 is 14 residues long.

This clonotype was detected a few times. The rearrangement links TRBV27 to TRBJ1-1; D might be TRBD1 (6 bases). V was pared by 5 bases and J by 8 bases, with 15 bases between. The CDR3 loop spans 13 amino acids. The germline gives CDR1 MNHEY, CDR2 SMNVEV (reference sequence). The CDR3 spells CASSPTGYLEAFF. The CDR3 DNA follows: TGTGCCAGCAGTCCTACAGGGTACCTCGAAGCTTTCTTT.